Listed below are T cell receptor beta chains from one sample, sequenced in a study of neurological immune-mediated disorders. TCRdb called the 5' RACE reads again in MiXCR, with one record for every CDR3 protein. The table lists approximately 41,000 distinct CDR3 sequences, roughly 15% of them singletons. Sequencing used CD4+ T cells from blood. Receptors were obtained from a woman aged 60-75 years with HTLV-1-associated myelopathy (HAM/TSP). Both conserved end residues are part of each CDR3. The order of the fields is CDR3 DNA, CDR3 protein, V gene, clone size, CDR3 length, D gene, J gene. The D gene is left open where the match is weak. Clone size appears in some rows only: once, few, many, or a class for an expanded clone.

cdr3_nt: TGCGCCAGCAGCTTGGGTCAGGAGTCCTACGAGCAGTACTTC
cdr3_aa: CASSLGQESYEQYF
v_call: TRBV5-1
clone_size: many
cdr3_length: 14
d_call: -
j_call: TRBJ2-7

cdr3_nt: TGTGCCAGCTCACCAGTTAGCGGGGGGGCCGCAGATACGCAGTATTTT
cdr3_aa: CASSPVSGGAADTQYF
v_call: TRBV18
clone_size: many
cdr3_length: 16
d_call: TRBD2
j_call: TRBJ2-3

cdr3_nt: TGTGCCAGCAGCCAAGATCGAGTGCCGGGGGGGTCCTACGAGCAGTACTTC
cdr3_aa: CASSQDRVPGGSYEQYF
v_call: TRBV3-1
clone_size: many
cdr3_length: 17
d_call: TRBD2
j_call: TRBJ2-7

cdr3_nt: TGTGCCATCCATGGGGGGTTGAGCACAGATACGCAGTATTTT
cdr3_aa: CAIHGGLSTDTQYF
v_call: TRBV10-3
clone_size: many
cdr3_length: 14
d_call: -
j_call: TRBJ2-3

cdr3_nt: TGCGCCAGCAGCCAAGACACCTCTTTGGCGGGGGCCCGCTCTGGGGCCAACGTCCTGACTTTC
cdr3_aa: CASSQDTSLAGARSGANVLTF
v_call: TRBV4-1
clone_size: -
cdr3_length: 21
d_call: -
j_call: TRBJ2-6

cdr3_nt: TGCAGTGCTAGAGTGGGGGGAGCAGTGCAAAATTCACCCCTCCACTTT
cdr3_aa: CSARVGGAVQNSPLHF
v_call: TRBV20-1
clone_size: many
cdr3_length: 16
d_call: -
j_call: TRBJ1-6

cdr3_nt: TGTGCCAGCAGGTTGACCCCGACAGATACGCAGTATTTT
cdr3_aa: CASRLTPTDTQYF
v_call: TRBV5-4
clone_size: many
cdr3_length: 13
d_call: -
j_call: TRBJ2-3

cdr3_nt: TGTGCCAGCAGGTCCTTACAGGGAAAGAACACTGAAGCTTTCTTT
cdr3_aa: CASRSLQGKNTEAFF
v_call: TRBV11-2
clone_size: many
cdr3_length: 15
d_call: -
j_call: TRBJ1-1

cdr3_nt: TGCAGTGCTAGGGCCGGGGGCGATCAGCCCCAGCATTTT
cdr3_aa: CSARAGGDQPQHF
v_call: TRBV20-1
clone_size: many
cdr3_length: 13
d_call: -
j_call: TRBJ1-5

cdr3_nt: TGCAGTGCTAGAATAACGGCCTATGGCTACACCTTC
cdr3_aa: CSARITAYGYTF
v_call: TRBV20-1
clone_size: medium-sized
cdr3_length: 12
d_call: -
j_call: TRBJ1-2

cdr3_nt: TGTGCCAGCAGCTATGGACAGAGAGGCAACGAGCAGTACTTC
cdr3_aa: CASSYGQRGNEQYF
v_call: TRBV5-6
clone_size: many
cdr3_length: 14
d_call: -
j_call: TRBJ2-7

cdr3_nt: TGCAGTGCTGGACAGGGGGCGAGGGAAAAACTGTTTTTT
cdr3_aa: CSAGQGAREKLFF
v_call: TRBV20-1
clone_size: many
cdr3_length: 13
d_call: TRBD1
j_call: TRBJ1-4

cdr3_nt: TGTGCCAGCAGCTCTTATTCCGGTAGACTTAACAATGAGCAGTTCTTC
cdr3_aa: CASSSYSGRLNNEQFF
v_call: TRBV11-2
clone_size: -
cdr3_length: 16
d_call: -
j_call: TRBJ2-1

cdr3_nt: TGTGCCAGCAGCTTGTCAGGGACAGAGAACACCGGGGAGCTGTTTTTT
cdr3_aa: CASSLSGTENTGELFF
v_call: TRBV5-6
clone_size: many
cdr3_length: 16
d_call: TRBD1
j_call: TRBJ2-2

cdr3_nt: TGTGCCAGCAGCAAAGCGGATTCAAAGGGCCCAGGGATGGGCACTGAAGCTTTCTTT
cdr3_aa: CASSKADSKGPGMGTEAFF
v_call: TRBV21-1
clone_size: many
cdr3_length: 19
d_call: -
j_call: TRBJ1-1

cdr3_nt: TGCGCCAGCAGCTCCCGGACAGGGGTGGATGAAAAACTGTTTTTT
cdr3_aa: CASSSRTGVDEKLFF
v_call: TRBV7-6
clone_size: once
cdr3_length: 15
d_call: TRBD1
j_call: TRBJ1-4